This T cell receptor (beta chain) was observed in a study of T cells in Graves' hyperthyroidism and ophthalmopathy. Study-wide context: Peripheral blood was drawn at first diagnosis, prior to all treatment.

The source material, RNA transcripts, was used to amplify TCR beta CDR3 regions. The TCR CDR3 first-round RT-PCR relied on the HTBI primer set. MiXCR was run by TCRdb on the multiplex PCR reads, yielding one entry per CDR3 protein. The repertoire consists of some 270,000 distinct CDR3 sequences, with approximately 24% occurring once and the leading ten covering under 40%. This clonotype was detected ten times or more. The germline CDR1 and CDR2 sequences are SEHNR and FQNEAQ (reference sequence). V gave up 5 bases and J gave up 2 bases, with 10 bases separating them. The CDR3 loop spans 13 amino acids. The PBMCs had their origin in 10 ml of fresh peripheral blood.

This chain links TRBV7-9 with TRBJ2-7; tentative D call: TRBD1 (5 bases). This clonotype was obtained from a woman aged 40-49 years with Graves' ophthalmopathy. Sequenced: blood. This CDR3 reads CASSTGRAYEQYF. DNA of the CDR3: TGTGCCAGCAGCACAGGTAGAGCCTACGAGCAGTACTTC.